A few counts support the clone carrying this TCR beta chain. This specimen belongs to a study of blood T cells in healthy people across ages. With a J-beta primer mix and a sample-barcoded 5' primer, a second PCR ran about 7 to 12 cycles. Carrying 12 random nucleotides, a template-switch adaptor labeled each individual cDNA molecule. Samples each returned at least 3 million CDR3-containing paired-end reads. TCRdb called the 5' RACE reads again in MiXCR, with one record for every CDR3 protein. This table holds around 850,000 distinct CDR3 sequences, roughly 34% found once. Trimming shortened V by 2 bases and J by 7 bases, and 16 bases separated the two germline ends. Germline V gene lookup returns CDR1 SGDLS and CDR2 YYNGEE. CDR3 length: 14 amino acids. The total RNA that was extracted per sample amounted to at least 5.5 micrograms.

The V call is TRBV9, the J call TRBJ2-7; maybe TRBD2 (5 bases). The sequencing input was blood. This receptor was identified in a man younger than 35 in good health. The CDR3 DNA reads TGTGCCAGCAGCGTCTACCATGGGAGCAATGAGCAGTACTTC. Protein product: CASSVYHGSNEQYF. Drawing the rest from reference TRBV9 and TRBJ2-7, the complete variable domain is DSGVTQTPKHLITATGQRVTLRCSPRSGDLSVYWYQQSLDQGLQFLIQYYNGEERAKGNILERFSAQQFPDLHSELNLSSLELGDSALYFCASSVYHGSNEQYFGPGTRLTVT.